One sample yielded the 10 T cell receptor beta chains listed below, sequenced in a study of T-cell reconstitution after alpha-beta-depleted transplantation in children. Molecular barcoding with unique molecular identifiers was used for the TCRbeta library. MiXCR, applied by TCRdb to the PCR reads, yields one record per CDR3 protein. The data show approximately 350,000 distinct CDR3 sequences, with about an eighth seen just once and 3.5% to 4.5% held by the top ten. This material consisted of PBMCs, taken from the stem cell graft. These receptor sequences come from a human donor who donated a stem cell graft to a child with Fanconi anemia.

The V gene is TRBV9, the J gene TRBJ1-2, with TRBD1 as a possible D gene (5 bases). Trimming removed 4 bases from V and 8 bases from J, with 21 bases in between. The CDR3 sequence is 15 residues long. The germline CDR1 and CDR2 sequences are SGDLS and YYNGEE. The CDR3 DNA follows: TGTGCCAGCAGCCCCCGACAGCACCAAGGGGCAGGCTACACCTTC. Protein product: CASSPRQHQGAGYTF.

This clonotype was observed a handful of times. The gene calls are TRBV7-6 and TRBJ2-7, with 8 bases matching TRBD2. V shed 2 bases and J 6 bases; nucleotides not matched to a gene: 3. This CDR3 contains 13 residues. The germline gives CDR1 SGHVS, CDR2 FNYEAQ. CDR3 residues: CASSLTGLGEQYF. CDR3 sequence (DNA): TGTGCCAGCAGCTTAACGGGACTAGGCGAGCAGTACTTC. The whole variable domain, remainder taken from reference TRBV7-6 and TRBJ2-7, is GAGVSQSPRYKVTKRGQDVALRCDPISGHVSLYWYRQALGQGPEFLTYFNYEAQQDKSGLPNDRFSAERPEGSISTLTIQRTEQRDSAMYRCASSLTGLGEQYFGPGTRLTVT.

There are a few counts of this clonotype. The CDR3 region has the DNA TGCAGTGCCCAGAGGGCGGAATTGGATCAGCCCCAGCATTTT. Protein sequence: CSAQRAELDQPQHF. This chain connects TRBV20-1 to TRBJ1-5; D unresolved. From germline, CDR1 is DFQATT and CDR2 SNEGSKA (reference sequence). V was trimmed by 6 bases and J by 5 bases, leaving 17 bases between them. This CDR3 region has 14 residues.

This clonotype was observed a few times. The J gene is TRBJ1-2, the V gene TRBV4-1; D uncertain. Between the trimmed V and J ends, which lost 0 bases and 0 bases, there was a span of 2 bases. The CDR3 spans 13 residues. CDR1 MGHRA and CDR2 YSYEKL come from the germline V gene. The CDR3 region has the DNA TGCGCCAGCAGCCAAGACGCTAACTATGGCTACACCTTC. It encodes CASSQDANYGYTF.

In its sample, this clonotype was seen many times. The rearrangement joins TRBV28 to TRBJ1-4, with TRBD1 matching 11 bases. Germline V gene lookup returns CDR1 MDHEN and CDR2 SYDVKM. The CDR3 has 13 residues. V dropped 8 bases and J dropped 8; count of bases not matched to a gene: 4. The CDR3 is CASGTGGREKLFF. For the CDR3, the DNA is TGTGCCAGCGGGACAGGGGGAAGGGAAAAACTGTTTTTT.

This clonotype was seen a handful of times. The CDR3 loop reads CASSQEKGVGVAEAFF. The CDR3 DNA reads as TGCGCCAGCAGCCAAGAAAAGGGGGTAGGGGTAGCTGAAGCTTTCTTT. V and J are TRBV4-3 and TRBJ1-1; weak D call: TRBD1 (6 bases). V lost 0 bases to trimming and J lost 6 bases, with 17 bases between them. The CDR3 contains 16 residues. The germline CDR1 and CDR2 sequences are LGHNA and YSLEER.

This clonotype occurred a few times. The V gene is TRBV7-9, the J gene TRBJ2-1; 7 bases match TRBD2. Germline CDR1 is SEHNR and CDR2 is FQNEAQ (reference sequence). CDR3 length: 15 residues. The ends lost 5 bases at V and 4 bases at J; junction bases unmatched: 8. CDR3 coding DNA: TGTGCCAGCAGCGGGGGGGGAAGGGGTTACAATGAGCAGTTCTTC. Translating it yields CASSGGGRGYNEQFF.

V and J are TRBV12-5 and TRBJ2-3, with a possible D match to TRBD1 (6 bases). Germline values: CDR1 LGHNT, CDR2 FRNRAP. The CDR3 spans 12 residues. V gave up 4 bases and J gave up 6 bases, with 8 bases separating them. This CDR3 reads CASGSGADTQYF. CDR3 coding DNA: TGTGCTAGTGGTTCAGGGGCCGATACGCAGTATTTT.

In this sample, this clonotype turned up many times. The genes are TRBV7-2 and TRBJ1-2; 8 bases align to TRBD1. The trim removed 7 bases at V and 5 bases at J, leaving 6 bases unmatched. Looked up from germline, CDR1 is SGHTA and CDR2 is FQGNSA. The CDR3 contains 13 residues. CDR3 loop: CASNLQGGYGYTF. The CDR3 DNA follows: TGTGCCAGCAACCTACAGGGGGGTTATGGCTACACCTTC.

This chain uses TRBV6-2 or TRBV6-3 with TRBJ2-2; D call uncertain. CDR3 length: 13 amino acids. Germline V lookup: CDR1 MNHEY, CDR2 SVGEGT. The V end was cut by 2 bases, the J end by 7 bases, with 8 bases between. The CDR3 protein is CASSYGWGGELFF. The CDR3 region has the DNA TGTGCCAGCAGTTACGGTTGGGGCGGGGAGCTGTTTTTT.